This entry concerns a single TCR beta chain. Germline loops: CDR1 SGHRS, CDR2 YFSETQ. Trimming cost V 4 bases and J 2 bases, with 19 bases left between them. The CDR3 length is 18 residues. The source of the sample is a study of T cells in Graves' hyperthyroidism and ophthalmopathy. Clinical Activity Scores of at least 3, NOSPECS grades of at least 4 and durations under 3 months characterized ophthalmopathy patients. Amplification yielded TCR beta CDR3 regions, with RNA transcripts as the source. An initial round of RT-PCR targeting the TCR CDR3 relied on the HTBI primer set. One entry per CDR3 protein results from TCRdb running MiXCR on the multiplex PCR reads. The profile covers about half a million distinct CDR3 sequences, with roughly 16% appearing a single time and 25% to 30% taken by the ten largest.

The receptor's source is a woman aged 30 to 39 with Graves' ophthalmopathy. V is TRBV5-1 and J is TRBJ2-6; a possible D gene is TRBD1 (6 bases). Sample: blood. The CDR3 DNA reads as TGCGCCAGCAGCGCCCGGACAGATCGGTGGGCTGGGGCCAACGTCCTGACTTTC. It is translated as CASSARTDRWAGANVLTF.